This TCR beta chain derives from a study of shared clonotypes between healthy human individuals. For the study at large: The plates for each donor numbered three CD4 naive, three CD4 memory, two CD8 naive and one CD8 memory. Overall study results and limits: Few donors limited the genetic and exposure-history diversity represented. Generation probabilities of non-shared clonotypes were lower (relative to those shared by all four donors).

This table comes from immunoSEQ multiplex PCR, and its TCRdb copy is limited to in-frame clones, with some not included. In the table there are about a million clones, around three quarters of which are singletons. The V gene end was trimmed by 6 bases and the J gene end by 0 bases; junction bases not matched to a gene: 7. Germline V gene sequence: CDR1 MNHNS, CDR2 SASEGT. The CDR3 is made up of 15 amino acids. As regards this clone: The antigen remains unidentified.

Sequenced sample: memory CD4+ T cells sorted from blood. Subset in this sample: CD45RA-negative fraction. This clonotype was sampled from a young man in good health. This rearrangement joins TRBV6-1 to TRBJ2-7; 8 nucleotides align to TRBD1. The CDR3 nucleotides are TGTGCCAGCAGGACCGGGACAGGAGACTCCTACGAGCAGTACTTC. Protein product: CASRTGTGDSYEQYF.